This note documents a single T cell receptor (beta chain) sequence. The target antigen is unknown. PCR used 60 Vbeta primers and 13 Jbeta primers. TCRdb's table, derived via immunoSEQ multiplex PCR, lists solely in-frame clones and lacks some. The sample consists of around 110,000 clones, 65% to 90% of them appearing once. Likely unrecorded immune exposures existed in these nominally healthy donors. This specimen comes from a study of cytomegalovirus exposure and HLA in healthy donors. Study results and limitations: Looking again later, the authors saw that most CMV-associated TCR beta chains seemed HLA-restricted. In a later analysis, DRB1 alleles had the most associated TCRs; HLA-C alleles the fewest. Researchers catalogued some 160 TCR beta chains as cytomegalovirus-associated.

Germline trimming cut 5 bases from V and 7 bases from J; bases unmatched to any gene: 9. The germline CDR1 and CDR2 sequences are SGHTA and FQGNSA. This CDR3 contains 14 residues. This chain uses TRBV7-2 with TRBJ1-1, with 8 positions matching TRBD1. The receptor was derived from a woman in her 30s in good health and CMV-seronegative. Sequencing was performed on PBMCs. CDR3 amino acids: CASSPTGTGNEAFF. DNA of the CDR3: TGTGCCAGCAGCCCAACCGGGACAGGCAATGAAGCTTTCTTT.